Following are 20 T cell receptor beta chains from one sample sequenced in a study of cytomegalovirus exposure and HLA in healthy donors. With 60 Vbeta and 13 Jbeta primers, the PCR was carried out. Sequenced by immunoSEQ multiplex PCR; TCRdb stores in-frame clones only, minus some. The sample consists of 150,000 to 200,000 clones, roughly four fifths of them appearing once. Source material: PBMCs. Source of these receptors: a man aged 45 to 65 in good health and CMV-seropositive.

The sample holds a few counts of this clone. The chain employs TRBV6-1 and TRBJ1-4; no clear D. Between the trimmed V and J ends, which lost 6 bases and 6 bases, there was a span of 14 bases. Germline V gene data show CDR1 as MNHNS and CDR2 as SASEGT. The CDR3 is 14 residues long. The CDR3 protein is CASSSVGEDEKLFF. The CDR3 nucleotides are TGTGCCAGCAGCTCGGTCGGCGAGGATGAAAAACTGTTTTTT.

This rearrangement joins TRBV19 to TRBJ2-7; a possible D gene is TRBD1 (6 bases). Looked up from germline, CDR1 is LNHDA and CDR2 is SQIVND (reference sequence). Trimming shortened V by 5 bases and J by 1 base, and 18 bases separated the two germline ends. The CDR3 extends over 16 amino acids. CDR3 coding DNA: TGTGCCAGTAGTCCCGAACAGGGAATGGGGTCCTACGAGCAGTACTTC. This gives the protein CASSPEQGMGSYEQYF. Full variable domain (remainder filled in from reference TRBV19 and TRBJ2-7): DGGITQSPKYLFRKEGQNVTLSCEQNLNHDAMYWYRQDPGQGLRLIYYSQIVNDFQKGDIAEGYSVSREKKESFPLTVTSAQKNPTAFYLCASSPEQGMGSYEQYFGPGTRLTVT.

This clone was detected a few times. The CDR3 reads CATSRDPPGTGELFF. CDR3 in DNA: TGTGCCACCAGCAGAGACCCCCCCGGCACCGGGGAGCTGTTTTTT. The chain employs TRBV15 and TRBJ2-2; no firm D call. The CDR3 spans 15 residues. Germline-derived CDR1 and CDR2 are LNHNV and YYDKDF (reference sequence). Trimming stripped 0 bases from V and 4 bases from J, with 9 bases between.

J is TRBJ2-1 and V is TRBV4-1; maybe TRBD2 (7 bases). The CDR3 has 18 residues. V was clipped by 3 bases and J by 4 bases, with 22 bases between them. Germline loops: CDR1 MGHRA, CDR2 YSYEKL. The CDR3 loop is CASSQLASAGAAYNEQFF. Written as DNA, the CDR3 is TGCGCCAGCAGCCAGCTGGCTTCGGCGGGGGCGGCATACAATGAGCAGTTCTTC.

The chain employs TRBV6-1 and TRBJ2-1; 7 nucleotides match TRBD1. This CDR3 has 14 residues. Losses at the gene ends were 6 bases for V and 6 bases for J; bases not matched to a gene: 8. CDR1 and CDR2 from the germline V gene are MNHNS and SASEGT. DNA of the CDR3: TGTGCCAGCAGCTCGGATCCAGGGGGCAATGAGCAGTTCTTC. Its translation is CASSSDPGGNEQFF.

The J gene is TRBJ1-1, the V gene TRBV28; D is uncertain. CDR1 is MDHEN, CDR2 SYDVKM, per germline. This CDR3 region has 14 residues. Trimming removed 5 bases from V and 0 bases from J, with 10 bases in between. DNA of the CDR3: TGTGCCAGCAGTCCGGGTGGTCTGAACACTGAAGCTTTCTTT. Amino acid sequence: CASSPGGLNTEAFF.

V and J are TRBV4-1 and TRBJ1-5; D is unresolved. Germline-derived CDR1 and CDR2 are MGHRA and YSYEKL. The CDR3 is 14 residues long. With 5 bases removed from V and 1 base from J, the gap between germline ends came to 9 bases. This CDR3 reads CASSRIGSNQPQHF. For the CDR3, the DNA is TGCGCCAGCAGCAGAATCGGGAGCAATCAGCCCCAGCATTTT.

This rearrangement joins TRBV10-3 to TRBJ2-1; TRBD2 matches at 7 bases. The V gene's germline CDR1 is ENHRY and CDR2 SYGVKD. V dropped 8 bases and J dropped 4; count of bases not matched to a gene: 11. The CDR3 has 15 amino acids. The CDR3 sequence is CAIDEAGKGYNEQFF. The CDR3 DNA sequence: TGTGCCATCGACGAAGCGGGGAAGGGGTACAATGAGCAGTTCTTC.

This clone was picked up one time. The chain recombines TRBV5-1 with TRBJ2-7, with 9 bases aligning to TRBD2. This CDR3 region has 16 residues. CDR1 is SGHRS, CDR2 YFSETQ, per germline. After removal of 1 base from V and 4 bases from J, the junction contained 9 bases not matched to a gene. In DNA form, the CDR3 reads TGCGCCAGCAGCTTGATTAGCGGCGGGGGGGCGTACGAGCAGTACTTC. This translates into CASSLISGGGAYEQYF.

V and J are TRBV6-6 and TRBJ1-1; D might be TRBD1 (5 bases). CDR1 and CDR2 from the germline V gene are MNHNY and SVGAGI (reference sequence). Between the trimmed V and J ends, which lost 10 bases and 1 base, there was a span of 22 bases. This CDR3 region has 16 residues. DNA for the CDR3: TGTGCCACCATTGGGGGAGGGAAGTATAGGAACACTGAAGCTTTCTTT. Translated: CATIGGGKYRNTEAFF.

The gene calls are TRBV11-1 and TRBJ2-1; 9 positions match TRBD2. The CDR3 length is 16 residues. Trimming removed 5 bases from V and 2 bases from J; junction bases left unmatched: 7. Germline assignment: CDR1 SGHAT and CDR2 FQDESV (reference sequence). In DNA, the CDR3 is TGTGCCAGCAGCGTCGGACTAGCGAGTCCCTACAATGAGCAGTTCTTC. Residues: CASSVGLASPYNEQFF.

The genes are TRBV6-5 and TRBJ2-7; weak D call: TRBD2 (7 bases). CDR1 and CDR2 from the germline V gene are MNHEY and SVGAGI. This CDR3 region has 14 residues. Trimming removed 5 bases from V and 2 bases from J, with 13 bases in between. CDR3 sequence: CASSRARGPYEQYF. The CDR3 DNA reads TGTGCCAGCAGTCGTGCGCGGGGGCCCTACGAGCAGTACTTC.

CDR3 sequence reads: CASSTGDSSTDTQYF. As DNA, the CDR3 is TGTGCCAGTAGTACTGGGGACAGCAGCACAGATACGCAGTATTTT. V gene TRBV19 combines with J gene TRBJ2-3; TRBD1 agrees at 7 bases. The J segment lost 0 bases and the V segment lost 4 bases, leaving 4 bases of the junction unmatched. The CDR3 length is 15 residues. Germline CDR1 LNHDA, CDR2 SQIVND (reference sequence).

This chain connects TRBV7-9 to TRBJ1-2, with D possibly matching TRBD1 (5 bases). V was shortened by 0 bases and J by 4 bases, with 9 bases between the two germline ends. Germline assignment: CDR1 SEHNR and CDR2 FQNEAQ (reference sequence). The CDR3 is 14 amino acids. CDR3 in amino acids: CASSLAQGPYGYTF. In DNA, the CDR3 is TGTGCCAGCAGCTTAGCGCAGGGCCCCTATGGCTACACCTTC.

V gene TRBV28 combines with J gene TRBJ2-7, with 8 bases matching TRBD2. CDR3 size: 15 residues. The germline V gene encodes CDR1 MDHEN and CDR2 SYDVKM. Trimming removed 1 base from V and 6 bases from J; junction bases left unmatched: 8. This chain's CDR3 is CASSLFDSGTPEQYF. In DNA form, the CDR3 reads TGTGCCAGCAGTTTATTCGATAGCGGGACGCCCGAGCAGTACTTC. The full variable domain, completed using reference TRBV28 and TRBJ2-7, is DVKVTQSSRYLVKRTGEKVFLECVQDMDHENMFWYRQDPGLGLRLIYFSYDVKMKEKGDIPEGYSVSREKKERFSLILESASTNQTSMYLCASSLFDSGTPEQYFGPGTRLTVT.

There are a few counts of this clone. The chain recombines TRBV4-3 with TRBJ2-6, with D tentatively TRBD2 (5 bases). Trimming stripped 0 bases from V and 0 bases from J, with 6 bases between. Germline V gene sequence: CDR1 LGHNA, CDR2 YSLEER. The CDR3 contains 16 residues. The CDR3 protein is CASSQEEGSGANVLTF. The CDR3 nucleotides are TGCGCCAGCAGCCAAGAAGAGGGCTCTGGGGCCAACGTCCTGACTTTC.

This rearrangement joins TRBV28 to TRBJ2-2, with TRBD1 matching 9 bases. V dropped 8 bases and J dropped 5; count of bases not matched to a gene: 9. This CDR3 is 15 amino acids long. Germline assignment: CDR1 MDHEN and CDR2 SYDVKM. This CDR3 is CASEPLGQGTGELFF. CDR3 nucleotides: TGTGCCAGCGAACCCTTGGGACAGGGTACCGGGGAGCTGTTTTTT.

This clone was picked up a small number of times. The rearrangement uses TRBV7-8 and TRBJ2-1, with TRBD2 identical over 9 bases. The CDR3 consists of 16 residues. The trim removed 7 bases at V and 4 bases at J, leaving 11 bases unmatched. The germline CDR1 and CDR2 sequences are SGHVS and FQNEAQ. The CDR3 here is CASTVTGLAPYNEQFF. The CDR3 nucleotides are TGTGCCAGCACCGTTACCGGACTAGCGCCGTACAATGAGCAGTTCTTC.

The V call is TRBV4-2, the J call TRBJ2-2, with TRBD1 matching 9 bases. This CDR3 contains 18 residues. Per the germline V gene, CDR1 is LGHNA and CDR2 is YNFKEQ. The V gene end was trimmed by 2 bases and the J gene end by 4 bases; junction bases not matched to a gene: 11. CDR3 DNA: TGTGCCAGCAGCCAATTTCCCCCGGGACAGGGAGGCACCGGGGAGCTGTTTTTT. This translates into CASSQFPPGQGGTGELFF.

The sample holds one count of this clone. The chain combines TRBV4-3 with TRBJ2-1; D ambiguous. Germline CDR1 and CDR2: LGHNA and YSLEER. V was pared by 2 bases and J by 3 bases, with 5 bases between. There are 13 residues in the CDR3. This CDR3 is CASSQILYNEQFF. CDR3 sequence (DNA): TGCGCCAGCAGCCAAATTCTCTACAATGAGCAGTTCTTC.